Shown below are 20 T cell receptor beta chains from a single sample sequenced in a study of T cells after yellow fever vaccination. TCRdb re-derived calls from the 5' RACE reads in MiXCR, one entry per CDR3 protein. The data show about 320,000 distinct CDR3 sequences, around 6.8% seen once. The sample in question was PBMCs, obtained about 41 days after the first yellow fever vaccination. These receptors came from a man aged 18 to 30 who received the YFV17D yellow fever vaccine.

This clonotype was picked up a small number of times. The chain employs TRBV12-3 or TRBV12-4 and TRBJ2-5; TRBD2 matches 8 bases. V lost 5 bases to trimming and J lost 0 bases; unmatched junction nucleotides: 11. The CDR3 length is 17 residues. The CDR3 protein is CASSPPLRGAYQETQYF. DNA of the CDR3: TGTGCCAGCAGTCCTCCCCTGCGGGGGGCGTACCAAGAGACCCAGTACTTC.

This clonotype was counted between two and nine times. V usage is TRBV7-3 and J usage is TRBJ1-2; no definite D call. In germline, CDR1 is SGHTA, CDR2 FQGTGA. CDR3 size: 17 residues. The V gene lost 2 bases and the J gene lost 0 bases, with 16 bases spanning the gap. The CDR3 spells CASSLAPMRHSNYGYTF. In nucleotides, the CDR3 is TGTGCCAGCAGCTTAGCCCCCATGCGACATTCTAACTATGGCTACACCTTC.

The sample holds a few counts of this clonotype. The rearrangement links TRBV12-3 or TRBV12-4 to TRBJ1-2; D is ambiguous. The CDR3 runs to 14 residues. V was pared by 0 bases and J by 7 bases, with 12 bases between. CDR3 sequence reads: CASSLALLGSGYTF. The CDR3, as DNA: TGTGCCAGCAGTTTAGCGCTTTTAGGGAGTGGCTACACCTTC.

The genes are TRBV13 and TRBJ2-5; possibly TRBD1 or TRBD2 for D (5 bases each). The length of the CDR3 is 14 residues. Trimming shortened V by 1 base and J by 6 bases, and 12 bases separated the two germline ends. Per germline, CDR1 PRHDT and CDR2 FYEKMQ (reference sequence). The chain's CDR3 is CASSLDGAGKTQYF. In DNA form, the CDR3 reads TGTGCCAGCAGCTTAGACGGGGCAGGGAAGACCCAGTACTTC.

This clonotype was recorded many times. The chain is built from TRBV28 and TRBJ2-3; possibly TRBD1 or TRBD2 for D (5 bases each). With 5 bases removed from V and 4 bases from J, the gap between germline ends came to 16 bases. The CDR3 loop spans 15 amino acids. CDR1 is MDHEN and CDR2 is SYDVKM in the germline V gene. CDR3 sequence (DNA): TGTGCCAGCAGTATACTGGGACCTCCCGCAGATACGCAGTATTTT. Protein product: CASSILGPPADTQYF.

This clonotype was observed a few times. CDR3 residues: CASSLPGDGANVLTF. CDR3 DNA: TGTGCCAGCAGTTTACCGGGGGACGGGGCCAACGTCCTGACTTTC. The chain is built from TRBV28 and TRBJ2-6; TRBD2 might be the D (6 bases). The CDR3 is 15 residues long. Trimming left V 2 bases short and J 4 bases short, with 9 bases between. Germline V gives CDR1 MDHEN, CDR2 SYDVKM.

The table lists this clonotype with a few counts. V gene TRBV30 combines with J gene TRBJ2-7; D is unclear. With 1 base removed from V and 2 bases from J, the gap between germline ends came to 12 bases. Germline V gene sequence: CDR1 GTSNPN, CDR2 SVGIG (reference sequence). CDR3 length: 14 amino acids. The CDR3 nucleotides are TGTGCCTGGAGTGAAGGGAATAATCCCTACGAGCAGTACTTC. Residues: CAWSEGNNPYEQYF.

This clonotype was picked up many times. This chain links TRBV7-2 with TRBJ2-3, with 9 bases that match TRBD2. V was pared by 4 bases and J by 4 bases, with 9 bases of the junction left unmatched. CDR3 length: 16 amino acids. Germline lookup yields CDR1 SGHTA and CDR2 FQGNSA. The CDR3 loop is CASSSPPGLAADTQYF. As DNA, the CDR3 is TGTGCCAGCAGCTCCCCCCCGGGACTAGCCGCAGATACGCAGTATTTT.

The rearrangement uses TRBV7-9 and TRBJ2-3; 15 bases line up with TRBD2. The CDR3 contains 15 residues. V gave up 5 bases and J gave up 5 bases; unmatched junction bases: 2. The germline gives CDR1 SEHNR, CDR2 FQNEAQ (reference sequence). The CDR3 DNA reads TGTGCCAGCAGCGAGGGACTAGCGGGGGGAGATACGCAGTATTTT. This translates into CASSEGLAGGDTQYF.

V and J are TRBV7-9 and TRBJ1-4; the D is unclear. CDR1 and CDR2 (germline): SEHNR, FQNEAQ (reference sequence). V was shortened by 2 bases and J by 4 bases, with 5 bases between the two germline ends. This CDR3 is 13 amino acids long. Here the CDR3 reads CASSLSHNEKLFF. CDR3 DNA sequence: TGTGCCAGCAGCTTATCCCATAATGAAAAACTGTTTTTT.

A word on this clonotype: A much larger clone lies one base from this, so it may be a read error. The CDR3, as DNA: TGCAGTGCTAGAGAGGGGGACAACACAGATACGCAGTATTTT. Its translation is CSAREGDNTDTQYF. This chain links TRBV20-1 with TRBJ2-3; a possible D gene is TRBD1 (6 bases). CDR1 and CDR2 (germline): DFQATT, SNEGSKA (reference sequence). This CDR3 spans 14 amino acids. Between the trimmed V and J ends, which lost 0 bases and 2 bases, there was a span of 9 bases.

In this sample, this clonotype turned up many times. V usage is TRBV5-1 and J usage is TRBJ2-1; either TRBD1 or TRBD2 may fit D (5 bases each). V lost 4 bases, J lost 6 bases, and 11 bases lay in between. Germline V gene sequence: CDR1 SGHRS, CDR2 YFSETQ. The CDR3 covers 13 residues. Here the CDR3 reads CASSTGPPNEQFF. For the CDR3, the DNA is TGCGCCAGCAGCACGGGACCGCCCAATGAGCAGTTCTTC.

V gene TRBV20-1 combines with J gene TRBJ1-2; D might be TRBD1 (6 bases). Between the trimmed V and J ends, which lost 0 bases and 8 bases, there was a span of 7 bases. The germline V gene has CDR1 DFQATT and CDR2 SNEGSKA (reference sequence). The CDR3 length is 11 residues. The CDR3: CSAREDSGYTF. The CDR3 nucleotides are TGCAGTGCTAGAGAGGACAGCGGCTACACCTTC.

The chain joins TRBV5-1 to TRBJ2-2; 7 bases are a match to TRBD1. In germline, CDR1 is SGHRS, CDR2 YFSETQ. Unmatched junction bases numbered 8, after V lost 2 bases and J lost 7 bases. This CDR3 comprises 15 residues. Written as DNA, the CDR3 is TGCGCCAGCAGCTTAGACAGGGCGCCAGGCGGGGAGCTGTTTTTT. Protein sequence: CASSLDRAPGGELFF.

This clonotype was found a few times. CDR3 DNA sequence: TGTGCCAGCAGCCAAGATCGGAAGGGATCACCCCTCCACTTT. As protein: CASSQDRKGSPLHF. The chain employs TRBV3-1 and TRBJ1-6; D is ambiguous. With 0 bases removed from V and 10 bases from J, the gap between germline ends came to 10 bases. The CDR3 is 14 amino acids. The germline V gene has CDR1 LGHDT and CDR2 YNNKEL (reference sequence). The variable domain in full, with the rest retrieved from reference TRBV3-1 and TRBJ1-6, is DTAVSQTPKYLVTQMGNDKSIKCEQNLGHDTMYWYKQDSKKFLKIMFSYNNKELIINETVPNRFSPKSPDKAHLNLHINSLELGDSAVYFCASSQDRKGSPLHFGNGTRLTVT.

This clonotype was seen only a few times. J is TRBJ2-7 and V is TRBV23-1; 9 nucleotides align to TRBD2. TRBV23-1 is known as an ORF, though its function is uncertain. CDR3 length: 18 residues. J lost 2 bases, V lost 0 bases, and 11 bases had no gene match. Here the CDR3 DNA reads TGCGCCAGCAGTCAATCTTTGGTACTAGCGGGTATTACCTACGAGCAGTACTTC. Its protein product is CASSQSLVLAGITYEQYF.

This clonotype was detected only a few times. CDR3 residues: CASSLVGGGQDEAFF. For the CDR3, the DNA is TGTGCCAGCAGCTTAGTCGGGGGGGGCCAGGATGAAGCTTTCTTT. V gene TRBV7-9 combines with J gene TRBJ1-1; D is perhaps TRBD1 (6 bases). CDR1 SEHNR and CDR2 FQNEAQ come from the germline V gene (reference sequence). The CDR3 is made up of 15 amino acids. The ends were cut back, 1 base at V and 7 bases at J, with 16 bases in the middle. The variable domain in full, with the rest retrieved from reference TRBV7-9 and TRBJ1-1, is DTGVSQNPRHKITKRGQNVTFRCDPISEHNRLYWYRQTLGQGPEFLTYFQNEAQLEKSRLLSDRFSAERPKGSFSTLEIQRTEQGDSAMYLCASSLVGGGQDEAFFGQGTRLTVV.

The J gene is TRBJ2-6, the V gene TRBV5-1; no clear D. Germline assignment: CDR1 SGHRS and CDR2 YFSETQ. The V gene lost 5 bases and the J gene lost 4 bases, with 10 bases spanning the gap. The CDR3 sequence is 14 residues long. CDR3 amino acids: CASSQVLGANVLTF. As DNA, the CDR3 is TGCGCCAGCAGTCAGGTCCTGGGGGCCAACGTCCTGACTTTC.

The gene calls are TRBV6-2 or TRBV6-3 and TRBJ1-1; a possible D gene is TRBD1 (6 bases). The CDR3 is 16 amino acids. Germline V lookup: CDR1 MNHEY, CDR2 SVGEGT. The V end lost 6 bases, the J end lost 5 bases, and 22 bases lay between the germline ends. The chain's CDR3 is CASSKTGGAIGTEAFF. CDR3 sequence (DNA): TGTGCCAGCAGCAAAACCGGGGGGGCAATTGGTACTGAAGCTTTCTTT.

This clonotype was seen more than once but under ten times. The chain recombines TRBV7-2 with TRBJ1-5, with D unclear. The V gene's germline CDR1 is SGHTA and CDR2 FQGNSA. The CDR3 extends over 12 amino acids. Trimming took 5 bases from V and 4 from J, leaving 6 bases between them. In DNA form, the CDR3 reads TGTGCCAGCAGCACCCAGAATCAGCCCCAGCATTTT. Its translation: CASSTQNQPQHF.